Each of the 15 T cell receptor beta chains below was sequenced from the same sample in a study of response to subunit inactivated influenza vaccine. TCRdb analysed the RT-PCR reads with MiXCR anew, one entry per CDR3 protein. The table includes roughly 500,000 distinct CDR3 sequences, under 25% detected once. These same records also appear under a second study, on T cells expressing NK-cell markers. From that study: TCR beta cDNA was made by 5'RACE template switching with UMIs.

Sequenced here: CD4+ T cells sorted from PBMCs, sampled 11 to 12 days after vaccination. The receptors were sampled from a man aged 50-60 years who received an inactivated influenza vaccine.

The chain has TRBV5-1 and TRBJ2-2, with TRBD2 matching over 9 bases. CDR3 length: 15 residues. Germline CDR1 and CDR2: SGHRS and YFSETQ. After removal of 0 bases from V and 7 bases from J, the junction contained 4 bases not matched to a gene. CDR3 DNA: TGCGCCAGCAGCTTGGCCGGGACTAGCTTCGGGGAGCTGTTTTTT. It codes for CASSLAGTSFGELFF.

In its sample, this clonotype was seen a few times. The chain employs TRBV12-3 or TRBV12-4 and TRBJ2-1, with 8 bases aligning to TRBD2. Trimming cost V 3 bases and J 9 bases; bases outside gene matches: 10. The length of the CDR3 is 15 residues. Here the CDR3 reads CASSFGVGGASEQFF. DNA for the CDR3: TGTGCCAGCAGTTTTGGTGTCGGGGGGGCCTCTGAGCAGTTCTTC.

V usage is TRBV20-1 and J usage is TRBJ2-3, with D maybe TRBD2 (6 bases). This CDR3 spans 16 amino acids. Trimming took off 5 bases at V and 1 base at J, with 19 bases between the two ends. Germline V gene data show CDR1 as DFQATT and CDR2 as SNEGSKA (reference sequence). CDR3 in amino acids: CSAEARDSYRTDTQYF. The CDR3 nucleotides read TGCAGTGCTGAAGCCCGGGACTCCTATCGCACAGATACGCAGTATTTT.

This chain's CDR3 is CSARVGLGGANQPQHF. The CDR3 coding sequence is TGCAGTGCTAGAGTTGGTTTAGGAGGGGCAAATCAGCCCCAGCATTTT. V and J are TRBV20-1 and TRBJ1-5; weak D call: TRBD1 (5 bases). This CDR3 comprises 16 residues. CDR1 and CDR2 (germline): DFQATT, SNEGSKA (reference sequence). The V end lost 1 base, the J end lost 4 bases, and 17 bases lay between the germline ends.

This clonotype has only a few counts. The chain links TRBV7-8 to TRBJ1-3; D unresolved. CDR3 length: 15 amino acids. The germline CDR1 and CDR2 sequences are SGHVS and FQNEAQ. Trimming stripped 5 bases from V and 0 bases from J, with 11 bases between. DNA for the CDR3: TGTGCCAGCAGCCAGCGGACGGCCTCTGGAAACACCATATATTTT. It encodes CASSQRTASGNTIYF.

The V call is TRBV5-1, the J call TRBJ2-1; TRBD2 aligns across 10 bases. Germline loops: CDR1 SGHRS, CDR2 YFSETQ. The CDR3 is made up of 15 amino acids. Trimming took 7 bases from V and 7 from J; bases not matched to a gene: 11. CDR3 DNA sequence: TGCGCCAGCGGGCCGCTAGCGGGAGTAGTTAATGAGCAGTTCTTC. Protein: CASGPLAGVVNEQFF.

This clonotype was observed many times. The chain employs TRBV29-1 and TRBJ2-5; no clear D gene. The CDR3 runs 11 residues. In germline, CDR1 is SQVTM, CDR2 ANQGSEA. The ends were cut back, 7 bases at V and 4 bases at J, with 10 bases in the middle. The CDR3 DNA is TGCAGCGCCGCCGTGGTAGAGACCCAGTACTTC. Its translation is CSAAVVETQYF.

This clonotype occurred a few times. This chain links TRBV6-2 or TRBV6-3 with TRBJ2-7; D possibly corresponds to TRBD2 (5 bases). The CDR3 sequence is 14 residues long. The germline CDR1 and CDR2 sequences are MNHEY and SVGEGT. Between the trimmed V and J ends, which lost 7 bases and 2 bases, there was a span of 15 bases. As DNA, the CDR3 is TGTGCCAGCACCATGAGCGCGGGCCCCTACGAGCAGTACTTC. Its protein product is CASTMSAGPYEQYF.

The sample holds a few counts of this clonotype. The chain employs TRBV14 and TRBJ1-6, with D unclear. V lost 0 bases and J 7 bases, leaving 7 bases between the germline ends. The CDR3 has 14 amino acids. Germline CDR1 and CDR2: SGHDN and FVKESK. The CDR3 sequence is CASSQDLRNSPLHF. The CDR3 DNA sequence: TGTGCCAGCAGCCAAGATCTAAGGAATTCACCCCTCCACTTT.

J is TRBJ2-3 and V is TRBV6-2 or TRBV6-3; no firm D call. The CDR3 length is 14 residues. Trimming took 10 bases from V and 2 from J, leaving 16 bases between them. CDR1 and CDR2 from the germline V gene are MNHEY and SVGEGT. The CDR3 is CATYGRLATDTQYF. CDR3 in DNA: TGTGCCACCTACGGCAGGCTTGCCACAGATACGCAGTATTTT.

This clonotype was detected only a few times. The chain carries TRBV5-6 and TRBJ1-5; the D gene is possibly TRBD1 (5 bases). Trimming cost V 5 bases and J 5 bases, with 20 bases left between them. Germline lookup yields CDR1 SGHDT and CDR2 YYEEEE. The CDR3 has 16 amino acids. In DNA form, the CDR3 reads TGTGCCAGCAGTAGAGGTCGGGGACGGACGGATCAGCCCCAGCATTTT. Residues: CASSRGRGRTDQPQHF.

The rearrangement uses TRBV6-5 and TRBJ2-3; the D gene is possibly TRBD1 (6 bases). V gave up 0 bases and J gave up 2 bases, with 18 bases separating them. There are 18 residues in the CDR3. In germline, CDR1 is MNHEY, CDR2 SVGAGI. CDR3 nucleotides: TGTGCCAGCAGTTACTCCTCCGACAGGCGGATATACACAGATACGCAGTATTTT. Protein product: CASSYSSDRRIYTDTQYF.

This clonotype was counted only a few times. V gene TRBV20-1 combines with J gene TRBJ2-2; 8 bases are shared with TRBD1. Germline trimming cut 6 bases from V and 1 base from J; bases unmatched to any gene: 7. Germline V gene data show CDR1 as DFQATT and CDR2 as SNEGSKA (reference sequence). The CDR3 loop spans 15 amino acids. The CDR3 bases are TGCAGTGCGCGTCCGGGACAGGAGAACACCGGGGAGCTGTTTTTT. It is translated as CSARPGQENTGELFF.

This sequence joins TRBV5-1 and TRBJ2-7; TRBD2 aligns across 13 bases. The ends lost 0 bases at V and 1 base at J; junction bases unmatched: 7. Germline V gene data show CDR1 as SGHRS and CDR2 as YFSETQ. This CDR3 is built from 18 residues. The CDR3, as DNA: TGCGCCAGCAGCTTGGCGGGACTAGCGGGACCCTTTTCCTACGAGCAGTACTTC. Its protein is CASSLAGLAGPFSYEQYF.

This clonotype was seen a few times. The chain is built from TRBV3-1 and TRBJ2-3, with D possibly matching TRBD2 (6 bases). Germline V gene lookup returns CDR1 LGHDT and CDR2 YNNKEL (reference sequence). The CDR3 consists of 17 residues. V lost 4 bases to trimming and J lost 0 bases, with 17 bases between them. The CDR3 sequence: CASSLLFGDSSTDTQYF. The CDR3 nucleotides read TGTGCCAGCAGCCTCCTCTTCGGGGACTCTAGCACAGATACGCAGTATTTT.